This entry lists 15 T cell receptor beta chains sequenced from one sample in a study of OX40 agonist ivuxolimab in advanced cancers. Sequenced by immunoSEQ multiplex PCR; TCRdb stores in-frame clones only, minus some. Of under 100,000 clones in the sample, 90% were seen once. Source: CD4+ or CD8+ T cells sorted from blood, taken in a trial of the OX40 agonist ivuxolimab. The receptors stem from an adult with an advanced solid tumor such as melanoma, head and neck, liver or kidney cancer.

The chain carries TRBV11-2 and TRBJ1-4, with 11 bases aligning to TRBD1. CDR3 length: 15 residues. The germline V gene has CDR1 SGHAT and CDR2 FQNNGV. The junction had 2 bases not matched to a gene; V was cut back by 1 base and J by 7 bases. CDR3: CASSLGTGGLEKLFF. CDR3 nucleotides: TGTGCCAGCAGCTTAGGGACAGGGGGCCTTGAAAAACTGTTTTTT.

V usage is TRBV28 and J usage is TRBJ2-1; D is undetermined. Germline V lookup: CDR1 MDHEN, CDR2 SYDVKM. V lost 3 bases to trimming and J lost 7 bases, with 4 bases between them. The length of the CDR3 is 11 residues. The CDR3 spells CASSFYNEQFF. The CDR3, as DNA: TGTGCCAGCAGTTTTTATAATGAGCAGTTCTTC.

The chain recombines TRBV6-5 with TRBJ1-1, with D hard to call. Germline loops: CDR1 MNHEY, CDR2 SVGAGI. The CDR3 runs 14 residues. V was shortened by 0 bases and J by 0 bases, with 5 bases between the two germline ends. Written as DNA, the CDR3 is TGTGCCAGCAGTTACTCGACGGTGAACACTGAAGCTTTCTTT. Its translation: CASSYSTVNTEAFF.

This rearrangement joins TRBV5-8 to TRBJ2-7; no clear D gene. Germline lookup yields CDR1 SGHTS and CDR2 YDEGEE. The ends were cut back, 10 bases at V and 0 bases at J, with 11 bases in the middle. This CDR3 is built from 12 residues. CDR3 in amino acids: CASFRVSYEQYF. The CDR3, as DNA: TGTGCCTCATTCCGGGTCTCCTACGAGCAGTACTTC.

The rearrangement joins TRBV6-5 to TRBJ1-4; D gene unclear. The V gene's germline CDR1 is MNHEY and CDR2 SVGAGI. The length of the CDR3 is 13 residues. Trimming took off 6 bases at V and 0 bases at J, with 5 bases between the two ends. The CDR3 here is CASRWATNEKLFF. The CDR3 DNA is TGTGCCAGCAGATGGGCAACTAATGAAAAACTGTTTTTT.

The chain links TRBV7-2 to TRBJ1-1; no definite D call. The germline gives CDR1 SGHTA, CDR2 FQGNSA. The CDR3 has 13 residues. V shed 4 bases and J shed 9 bases, with 15 bases lying between them. DNA for the CDR3: TGTGCCAGCAGCTCCTCAAGCCCGGGGAAAGCTTTCTTT. This codes for CASSSSSPGKAFF.

The chain combines TRBV5-1 with TRBJ2-3, with 11 positions matching TRBD2. The trim removed 4 bases at V and 3 bases at J, leaving 7 bases unmatched. Germline loops: CDR1 SGHRS, CDR2 YFSETQ. The CDR3 totals 16 residues. The CDR3 coding sequence is TGCGCCAGCAGCGGAAGGTTAGCGGGGGGGACAGATACGCAGTATTTT. The encoded protein is CASSGRLAGGTDTQYF.

The V and J genes are TRBV6-1 and TRBJ2-5, with D perhaps TRBD1 (6 bases). CDR3 length: 13 amino acids. Germline V gene sequence: CDR1 MNHNS, CDR2 SASEGT. Trimming cost V 4 bases and J 1 base, with 7 bases left between them. The CDR3 spells CASSVDSQETQYF. The CDR3 bases are TGTGCCAGCAGTGTGGACAGCCAAGAGACCCAGTACTTC.

The chain is built from TRBV5-1 and TRBJ2-2, with 8 bases lining up with TRBD1. Germline CDR1 is SGHRS and CDR2 is YFSETQ. Trimming at V came to 0 bases and at J to 7 bases, leaving 2 bases not matched to a gene. The CDR3 covers 14 residues. CDR3 sequence (DNA): TGCGCCAGCAGCTTGGCAGGGGGCGGCGGGGAGCTGTTTTTT. As protein: CASSLAGGGGELFF.

This clone showed up just once. The gene calls are TRBV2 and TRBJ2-5; D uncertain. The CDR3 sequence is 12 residues long. Trimming left V 4 bases short and J 4 bases short, with 7 bases between. From germline, CDR1 is SNHLY and CDR2 FYNNEI. This CDR3 reads CASSAFRETQYF. In nucleotides, the CDR3 is TGTGCCAGCAGTGCTTTCAGAGAGACCCAGTACTTC.

The rearrangement links TRBV15 to TRBJ2-1; the D is unclear. The V and J ends lost 6 bases and 9 bases respectively, with 9 bases between them. Germline CDR1 reads LNHNV; CDR2 reads YYDKDF (reference sequence). The CDR3 consists of 11 residues. The CDR3 region is CATRRVREQFF. In DNA, the CDR3 is TGTGCCACCAGAAGGGTGCGTGAGCAGTTCTTC.

The chain employs TRBV19 and TRBJ2-1, with D perhaps given as TRBD1 or TRBD2 (5 bases each). Germline CDR1 and CDR2: LNHDA and SQIVND (reference sequence). Trimming left V 1 base short and J 0 bases short, with 10 bases between. This CDR3 contains 16 residues. CDR3 amino acids: CASSIGGRDSYNEQFF. The CDR3, as DNA: TGTGCCAGTAGTATAGGGGGACGGGACTCCTACAATGAGCAGTTCTTC.

V and J are TRBV7-9 and TRBJ1-2; 8 bases fit TRBD1. This CDR3 comprises 15 residues. The V gene's germline CDR1 is SEHNR and CDR2 FQNEAQ (reference sequence). Trimming removed 4 bases from V and 2 bases from J; junction bases left unmatched: 6. The CDR3 loop reads CASSSWTGWNYGYTF. CDR3 in DNA: TGTGCCAGCAGCTCCTGGACAGGGTGGAACTATGGCTACACCTTC.

V is TRBV11-3 and J is TRBJ2-5; 8 bases line up with TRBD1. The CDR3 has 16 amino acids. V lost 1 base to trimming and J lost 3 bases; unmatched junction nucleotides: 7. CDR1 is SGHNT, CDR2 YENEEA, per germline. CDR3 protein: CASSLGGTGVKETQYF. The CDR3 nucleotides read TGTGCCAGCAGCTTAGGAGGGACAGGAGTAAAAGAGACCCAGTACTTC. Variable domain in full (rest from reference TRBV11-3 and TRBJ2-5): EAGVVQSPRYKIIEKKQPVAFWCNPISGHNTLYWYLQNLGQGPELLIRYENEEAVDDSQLPKDRFSAERLKGVDSTLKIQPAELGDSAVYLCASSLGGTGVKETQYFGPGTRLLVL.

V and J are TRBV30 and TRBJ1-3, with D unresolved. The CDR3 loop spans 13 amino acids. Looked up from germline, CDR1 is GTSNPN and CDR2 is SVGIG (reference sequence). Trimming shortened V by 0 bases and J by 2 bases, and 5 bases separated the two germline ends. In nucleotides, the CDR3 is TGTGCCTGGAGTGTAACCCCTGGAAACACCATATATTTT. Translation gives CAWSVTPGNTIYF.